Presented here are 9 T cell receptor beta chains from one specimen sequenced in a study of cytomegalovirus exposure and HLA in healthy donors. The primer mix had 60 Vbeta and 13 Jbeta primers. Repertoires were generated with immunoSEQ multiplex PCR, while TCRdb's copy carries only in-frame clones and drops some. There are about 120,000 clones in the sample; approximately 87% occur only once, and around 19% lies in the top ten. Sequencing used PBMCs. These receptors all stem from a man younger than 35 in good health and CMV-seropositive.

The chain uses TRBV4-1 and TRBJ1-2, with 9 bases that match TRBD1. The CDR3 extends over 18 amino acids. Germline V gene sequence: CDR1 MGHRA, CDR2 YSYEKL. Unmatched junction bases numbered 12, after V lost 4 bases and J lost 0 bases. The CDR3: CASSPPGQGWTTNYGYTF. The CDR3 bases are TGCGCCAGCAGCCCCCCGGGACAGGGATGGACCACTAACTATGGCTACACCTTC.

In DNA, the CDR3 is TGTGCCAGCAGCTGGGACTCTAACAATGAGCAGTTCTTC. It yields the protein CASSWDSNNEQFF. V usage is TRBV7-6 and J usage is TRBJ2-1; D possibly corresponds to TRBD2 (6 bases). The CDR3 consists of 13 residues. Trimming took off 4 bases at V and 5 bases at J, with 9 bases between the two ends. Germline CDR1 and CDR2: SGHVS and FNYEAQ.

CDR3 sequence: CASSYTGGSYEQYF. The DNA for the CDR3 is TGTGCCAGCAGTTATACAGGGGGTTCGTACGAGCAGTACTTC. The J gene is TRBJ2-7, the V gene TRBV6-5, with TRBD1 identical over 8 bases. There are 14 residues in the CDR3. Germline V gene sequence: CDR1 MNHEY, CDR2 SVGAGI. V lost 3 bases to trimming and J lost 4 bases; unmatched junction nucleotides: 5.

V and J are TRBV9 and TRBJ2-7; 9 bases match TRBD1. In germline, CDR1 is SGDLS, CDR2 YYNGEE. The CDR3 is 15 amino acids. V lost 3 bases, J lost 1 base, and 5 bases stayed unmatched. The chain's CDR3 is CASSAPGQGSYEQYF. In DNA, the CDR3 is TGTGCCAGCAGCGCGCCGGGACAGGGATCCTACGAGCAGTACTTC.

The CDR3 sequence: CASSSSPGQVYGYTF. The CDR3 DNA follows: TGCGCCAGCAGCTCATCACCGGGACAGGTATATGGCTACACCTTC. The chain is built from TRBV5-1 and TRBJ1-2, with 8 bases that match TRBD1. J was trimmed by 5 bases and V by 3 bases; bases with no gene match: 9. The CDR3 consists of 15 residues. Germline lookup yields CDR1 SGHRS and CDR2 YFSETQ.

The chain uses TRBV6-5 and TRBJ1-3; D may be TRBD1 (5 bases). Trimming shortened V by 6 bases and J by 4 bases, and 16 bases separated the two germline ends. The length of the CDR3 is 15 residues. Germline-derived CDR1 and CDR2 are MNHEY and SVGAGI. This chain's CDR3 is CASSITGGSGNTIYF. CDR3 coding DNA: TGTGCCAGCAGCATCACCGGGGGTTCGGGAAACACCATATATTTT.

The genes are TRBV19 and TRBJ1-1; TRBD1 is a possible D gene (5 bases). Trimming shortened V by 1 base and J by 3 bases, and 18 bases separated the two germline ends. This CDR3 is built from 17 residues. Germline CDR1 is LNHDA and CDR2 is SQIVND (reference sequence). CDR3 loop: CASSIGPGGVFDTEAFF. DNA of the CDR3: TGTGCCAGTAGTATAGGGCCCGGGGGTGTATTTGACACTGAAGCTTTCTTT. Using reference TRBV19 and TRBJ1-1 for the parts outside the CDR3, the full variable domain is DGGITQSPKYLFRKEGQNVTLSCEQNLNHDAMYWYRQDPGQGLRLIYYSQIVNDFQKGDIAEGYSVSREKKESFPLTVTSAQKNPTAFYLCASSIGPGGVFDTEAFFGQGTRLTVV.

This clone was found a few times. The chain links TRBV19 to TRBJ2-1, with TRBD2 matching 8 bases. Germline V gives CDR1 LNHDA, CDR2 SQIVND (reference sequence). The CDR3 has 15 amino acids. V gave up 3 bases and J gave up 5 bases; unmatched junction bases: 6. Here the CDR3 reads CASSIQGLAHNEQFF. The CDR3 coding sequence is TGTGCCAGTAGTATTCAAGGACTAGCTCACAATGAGCAGTTCTTC.

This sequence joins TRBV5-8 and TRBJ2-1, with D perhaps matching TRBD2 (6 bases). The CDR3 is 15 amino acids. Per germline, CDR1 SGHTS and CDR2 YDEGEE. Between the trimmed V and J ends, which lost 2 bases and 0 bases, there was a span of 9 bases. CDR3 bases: TGTGCCAGCAGCTTACGGGGGAGCTCCTACAATGAGCAGTTCTTC. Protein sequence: CASSLRGSSYNEQFF.